The 14 T cell receptor beta chains in this list originate from one sample, sequenced in a study of T cell changes during pregnancy in multiple sclerosis. Generated by immunoSEQ multiplex PCR, the TCRdb table keeps only in-frame clones and is missing some. In the table there are tens of thousands of clones, 85% to 90% of which are singletons. Here the sequenced sample was CD8+ T cells from peripheral blood mononuclear cells, taken after pregnancy. The source of these receptors is a female donor with multiple sclerosis, enrolled in a pregnancy study.

The V call is TRBV21-1, the J call TRBJ1-3; the table's D call of TRBD1 was not tested on the DNA. TRBV21-1 represents a pseudogene. This CDR3 is 17 amino acids long. CDR3: CASSKEGRENRGDTIYF. CDR3 in DNA: TGTGCCAGCAGCAAAGAAGGAAGGGAAAACAGGGGGGACACCATATATTTT.

This chain connects TRBV7-8 to TRBJ2-2; possibly TRBD1 for D (6 bases). CDR1 and CDR2 from the germline V gene are SGHVS and FQNEAQ. The CDR3 is 12 amino acids. Trimming took off 10 bases at V and 6 bases at J, with 12 bases between the two ends. The CDR3 reads CAMRQVSGELFF. CDR3 nucleotides: TGTGCCATGCGACAGGTTTCCGGGGAGCTGTTTTTT. Full variable domain (missing parts from reference TRBV7-8 and TRBJ2-2): GAGVSQSPRYKVAKRGQDVALRCDPISGHVSLFWYQQALGQGPEFLTYFQNEAQLDKSGLPSDRFFAERPEGSVSTLKIQRTQQEDSAVYLCAMRQVSGELFFGEGSRLTVL.

This chain joins TRBV5-6 and TRBJ2-7; 7 positions agree with TRBD2. This CDR3 is 13 amino acids long. Germline V lookup: CDR1 SGHDT, CDR2 YYEEEE. The trim removed 1 base at V and 6 bases at J, leaving 4 bases unmatched. DNA of the CDR3: TGTGCCAGCAGCTTGACCACTAGCGCCGAGCAGTACTTC. The encoded protein is CASSLTTSAEQYF.

This rearrangement joins TRBV6-5 to TRBJ2-7; 8 bases match TRBD1. Germline values: CDR1 MNHEY, CDR2 SVGAGI. This CDR3 comprises 15 residues. J gave up 1 base and V 6 bases, and 8 bases lay outside the gene matches. The CDR3: CASRPRQGPSYEQYF. CDR3 nucleotide sequence: TGTGCCAGCAGACCAAGACAGGGGCCGTCCTACGAGCAGTACTTC.

The chain uses TRBV19 and TRBJ1-5; D is unclear. Germline CDR1 and CDR2: LNHDA and SQIVND (reference sequence). The CDR3 spans 14 residues. V lost 7 bases and J lost 0, with 10 bases in between. In nucleotides, the CDR3 is TGTGCCAGTAAGGGAGAGTATAGCAATCAGCCCCAGCATTTT. Translating it yields CASKGEYSNQPQHF.

This clone was counted a few times. The chain is built from TRBV7-9 and TRBJ1-1, with D unresolved. V was trimmed by 4 bases and J by 8 bases, leaving 11 bases between them. CDR1 SEHNR and CDR2 FQNEAQ come from the germline V gene (reference sequence). The CDR3 sequence is 12 residues long. In DNA form, the CDR3 reads TGTGCCAGCAGCTCCGGGAGCCCAGAAGCTTTCTTT. It translates to CASSSGSPEAFF.

The chain has TRBV27 and TRBJ2-7, with TRBD1 as a possible D gene (5 bases). Per the germline V gene, CDR1 is MNHEY and CDR2 is SMNVEV (reference sequence). V was cut by 9 bases and J by 5 bases, with 11 bases left in between. This CDR3 comprises 11 residues. CDR3 sequence reads: CASSQGHEQYF. The CDR3, as DNA: TGTGCCAGTTCCCAGGGCCACGAGCAGTACTTC.

This clone was observed a single time. The chain combines TRBV6-5 with TRBJ1-2; 10 bases line up with TRBD1. The CDR3 is 15 residues long. Germline CDR1 and CDR2: MNHEY and SVGAGI. V lost 8 bases, J lost 8 bases, and 14 bases stayed unmatched. The CDR3 loop reads CASRTPGTGVWGYTF. DNA of the CDR3: TGTGCCAGCCGTACACCCGGGACAGGGGTCTGGGGCTACACCTTC.

This clone was detected once. The chain combines TRBV6-1 with TRBJ2-5; weak D call: TRBD2 (7 bases). Germline V gene lookup returns CDR1 MNHNS and CDR2 SASEGT. The CDR3 consists of 17 residues. Trimming removed 2 bases at V and 2 bases at J, with 18 bases between. The CDR3 here is CASSELPARGGQETQYF. Written as DNA, the CDR3 is TGTGCCAGCAGTGAACTCCCCGCCAGGGGAGGGCAAGAGACCCAGTACTTC.

The V and J genes are TRBV27 and TRBJ2-7; 7 nucleotides line up with TRBD1. The CDR3 runs to 14 residues. V shed 6 bases, J shed 2 bases, and the junction held 7 bases outside the gene matches. The germline CDR1 and CDR2 sequences are MNHEY and SMNVEV (reference sequence). The CDR3 protein is CASSIDRAAYEQYF. In DNA form, the CDR3 reads TGTGCCAGCAGCATAGACAGGGCCGCCTACGAGCAGTACTTC.

The chain uses TRBV9 and TRBJ2-1, with 9 nucleotides matching TRBD1. In germline, CDR1 is SGDLS, CDR2 YYNGEE. The CDR3 extends over 15 amino acids. V gave up 4 bases and J gave up 4 bases; unmatched junction bases: 6. CDR3 DNA sequence: TGTGCCAGCAGCTTCCCAGGGACAGGGTACAATGAGCAGTTCTTC. This encodes CASSFPGTGYNEQFF.

The chain couples TRBV7-6 to TRBJ1-2, with 7 bases fitting TRBD1. The CDR3 is 12 residues long. Trimming at V came to 5 bases and at J to 10 bases, leaving 7 bases not matched to a gene. In germline, CDR1 is SGHVS, CDR2 FNYEAQ. The DNA for the CDR3 is TGTGCCAGCAGCGGCGGGGACAGAGACTACACCTTC. Residues: CASSGGDRDYTF. The variable domain in full, completed from reference TRBV7-6 and TRBJ1-2, reads GAGVSQSPRYKVTKRGQDVALRCDPISGHVSLYWYRQALGQGPEFLTYFNYEAQQDKSGLPNDRFSAERPEGSISTLTIQRTEQRDSAMYRCASSGGDRDYTFGSGTRLTVV.

This CDR3 is CASSALGSVSNEQFF. As DNA, the CDR3 is TGTGCCAGCAGCGCCCTCGGGTCAGTATCCAATGAGCAGTTCTTC. V gene TRBV7-3 combines with J gene TRBJ2-1; no clear D gene. The length of the CDR3 is 15 residues. Per germline, CDR1 SGHTA and CDR2 FQGTGA. Trimming removed 5 bases from V and 6 bases from J, with 17 bases in between.

The CDR3 loop is CASSDAPTRGDTEAFF. The CDR3 coding sequence is TGTGCCAGCAGTGATGCGCCAACTCGGGGGGACACTGAAGCTTTCTTT. The chain has TRBV25-1 and TRBJ1-1, with a possible D match to TRBD1 (5 bases). With 3 bases removed from V and 3 bases from J, the gap between germline ends came to 17 bases. Germline CDR1 reads MGHDK; CDR2 reads SYGVNS. The CDR3 runs 16 residues. The full variable domain, its missing parts supplied by reference TRBV25-1 and TRBJ1-1, is EADIYQTPRYLVIGTGKKITLECSQTMGHDKMYWYQQDPGMELHLIHYSYGVNSTEKGDLSSESTVSRIRTEHFPLTLESARPSHTSQYLCASSDAPTRGDTEAFFGQGTRLTVV.